This TCR beta chain was profiled in a study of blood T cell repertoires in COVID-19. At the level of the study: The United States, Italy and Spain provided the acute and convalescent COVID-19 samples. T cells, B-cell-depleted T cells, or PBMCs provided the cDNA or gDNA that served as material.

Germline lookup yields CDR1 SGHTA and CDR2 FQGNSA. The V segment lost 6 bases and the J segment 9 bases; nucleotides outside the gene matches: 11. The CDR3 spans 14 residues. In the authors' workflow: Researchers report that nucleated cell counts were estimated from reference gene primer amplification. Method: immunoSEQ multiplex PCR; TCRdb's copy keeps in-frame clones and lacks some. V, J and clone size were drawn from that table, and D and trimming were deduced from the DNA. Of over 120,000 clones in the sample, roughly 80% were seen once. This clone came up a few times. Sequenced input: peripheral blood. The rearrangement joins TRBV7-2 to TRBJ1-5, with TRBD1 identical over 7 bases. The sequence was collected from a woman between 50 and 59 years old with active or convalescent COVID-19. The CDR3 spells CASRPTGAGGPQHF. The CDR3 nucleotides are TGTGCCAGCAGACCAACAGGGGCCGGGGGGCCCCAGCATTTT.